The clone carrying this T cell receptor beta chain was recorded at least ten times. These data come from a study of patients and donors after allogeneic stem cell transplantation. Trimming took 3 bases from V and 2 from J, leaving 17 bases between them. The germline V gene encodes CDR1 MDHEN and CDR2 SYDVKM. This CDR3 is 18 amino acids long. TCRdb independently ran MiXCR on the RT-PCR reads; one entry per CDR3 protein. The sample includes approximately 88,000 distinct CDR3 sequences, 5% seen only once; the top ten take about 3%. This TCR was recovered from a human donor who was either an allogeneic HSCT recipient or a stem cell or donor lymphocyte infusion donor (not recorded which). It is not recorded whose cells these are; they may come from a transplant donor. Sequenced material: blood, either unsorted or a sorted T cell fraction (not recorded which). The chain recombines TRBV28 with TRBJ2-6; D ambiguous. The CDR3 protein is CASSLGSPWSAGANVLTF. Here the CDR3 DNA reads TGTGCCAGCAGTTTGGGCAGCCCCTGGTCGGCTGGGGCCAACGTCCTGACTTTC.